This T cell receptor beta chain was identified during a study of blood T cell repertoires in COVID-19. Study information: The samples span acute and convalescent COVID-19 from the United States, Italy and Spain. Sources were T cells, B-cell-depleted T cells, or PBMCs; the material itself was cDNA or gDNA.

This table comes from immunoSEQ multiplex PCR, and its TCRdb copy is limited to in-frame clones, with some not included. Of roughly 180,000 clones listed, approximately 82% were seen once; the top ten hold around a sixth. The germline V gene has CDR1 SGDLS and CDR2 YYNGEE. The trim removed 0 bases at V and 6 bases at J, leaving 8 bases unmatched. The CDR3 has 15 amino acids. The chain carries TRBV9 and TRBJ2-7; 8 nucleotides line up with TRBD2. The sequencing sample was made of PBMCs or T cells enriched from blood (not recorded which). The TCR sequence derives from a man aged 55 to 70 who had recovered from COVID-19. The CDR3 loop reads CASSVAVTSAAEQYF. Here the CDR3 DNA reads TGTGCCAGCAGCGTAGCAGTGACTAGCGCAGCCGAGCAGTACTTC. Full variable domain (outside the CDR3, taken from reference TRBV9 and TRBJ2-7): DSGVTQTPKHLITATGQRVTLRCSPRSGDLSVYWYQQSLDQGLQFLIQYYNGEERAKGNILERFSAQQFPDLHSELNLSSLELGDSALYFCASSVAVTSAAEQYFGPGTRLTVT.